The next 8 T cell receptor beta chains were all read from a single sample in a study of T cells in Graves' hyperthyroidism and ophthalmopathy. Using RNA transcripts as the source, TCR beta CDR3 regions were amplified. An initial round of RT-PCR targeting the TCR CDR3 relied on the HTBI primer set. TCRdb re-called the multiplex PCR reads through MiXCR, storing one row per CDR3 protein. The sample contains about 600,000 distinct CDR3 sequences, approximately 15% of which appear only once. Sequencing was performed on blood. These receptors came from a woman aged 40 to 55 with Graves' ophthalmopathy.

This sequence joins TRBV24-1 and TRBJ1-5, with 7 positions matching TRBD1. The CDR3 is made up of 18 amino acids. The V gene end was trimmed by 3 bases and the J gene end by 4 bases; junction bases not matched to a gene: 14. Germline values: CDR1 KGHDR, CDR2 SFDVKD. The CDR3 loop reads CATSDRLATGSENQPQHF. Here the CDR3 DNA reads TGTGCCACCAGTGATAGACTTGCGACAGGGTCGGAAAATCAGCCCCAGCATTTT.

There are many counts of this clonotype. The chain couples TRBV11-2 to TRBJ2-7; tentative D call: TRBD2 (5 bases). Germline CDR1 SGHAT, CDR2 FQNNGV. V lost 5 bases to trimming and J lost 6 bases, with 17 bases between them. The CDR3 contains 14 residues. CDR3 sequence (DNA): TGTGCCAGCAGCCCCCTAGCCTGGGGAGCCGAGCAGTACTTC. It specifies CASSPLAWGAEQYF.

The gene calls are TRBV28 and TRBJ2-7; possible D gene TRBD2, 5 bases. The CDR3 length is 12 residues. Trimming pared 8 bases from V and 4 bases from J, leaving 12 bases between. CDR1 and CDR2 (germline): MDHEN, SYDVKM. CDR3 amino acids: CASADGVYEQYF. The CDR3 DNA follows: TGTGCCAGCGCTGACGGGGTATACGAGCAGTACTTC. The full variable domain, rest sourced from reference TRBV28 and TRBJ2-7, is DVKVTQSSRYLVKRTGEKVFLECVQDMDHENMFWYRQDPGLGLRLIYFSYDVKMKEKGDIPEGYSVSREKKERFSLILESASTNQTSMYLCASADGVYEQYFGPGTRLTVT.

The genes are TRBV20-1 and TRBJ2-5; D remains ambiguous. Germline V gives CDR1 DFQATT, CDR2 SNEGSKA (reference sequence). The V end was cut by 1 base, the J end by 4 bases, with 10 bases between. The CDR3 is 13 amino acids. CDR3 in amino acids: CSARAWEGETQYF. DNA of the CDR3: TGCAGTGCTAGAGCCTGGGAAGGAGAGACCCAGTACTTC.

This clonotype has at least ten counts. The J gene is TRBJ2-5, the V gene TRBV2; 14 bases are a match to TRBD2. CDR1 and CDR2 from the germline V gene are SNHLY and FYNNEI. The V gene end was trimmed by 5 bases and the J gene end by 3 bases; junction bases not matched to a gene: 5. The CDR3 sequence is 16 residues long. CDR3 residues: CASSQGLAGVKETQYF. In nucleotides, the CDR3 is TGTGCCAGCAGTCAGGGACTAGCGGGAGTAAAAGAGACCCAGTACTTC. Together with reference TRBV2 and TRBJ2-5, the CDR3 gives the full variable domain: EPEVTQTPSHQVTQMGQEVILRCVPISNHLYFYWYRQILGQKVEFLVSFYNNEISEKSEIFDDQFSVERPDGSNFTLKIRSTKLEDSAMYFCASSQGLAGVKETQYFGPGTRLLVL.

In this sample, this clonotype turned up many times. The CDR3 DNA sequence: TGTGCCAGCAGCCGAAGCGGGGGCGTACAAGAGACCCAGTACTTC. Translating it yields CASSRSGGVQETQYF. The V and J genes are TRBV7-3 and TRBJ2-5; 8 bases align to TRBD2. Trimming cost V 5 bases and J 2 bases; bases outside gene matches: 7. From germline, CDR1 is SGHTA and CDR2 FQGTGA. The CDR3 length is 15 residues.

In this sample, this clonotype turned up a few times. The J gene is TRBJ2-7, the V gene TRBV10-3; D is undetermined. Germline V gene sequence: CDR1 ENHRY, CDR2 SYGVKD. V was trimmed by 3 bases and J by 2 bases, leaving 5 bases between them. The CDR3 is made up of 12 amino acids. CDR3 coding DNA: TGTGCCATCAGTGAAACCGCCTACGAGCAGTACTTC. This sequence encodes CAISETAYEQYF.

The rearrangement uses TRBV7-8 and TRBJ2-5; either TRBD1 or TRBD2 may fit D (5 bases each). The CDR3 length is 14 residues. The ends were cut back, 4 bases at V and 2 bases at J, with 11 bases in the middle. CDR1 is SGHVS, CDR2 FQNEAQ, per germline. The CDR3 sequence is CASSSGRLQETQYF. The CDR3 DNA reads TGTGCCAGCAGCTCGGGACGGCTGCAAGAGACCCAGTACTTC.